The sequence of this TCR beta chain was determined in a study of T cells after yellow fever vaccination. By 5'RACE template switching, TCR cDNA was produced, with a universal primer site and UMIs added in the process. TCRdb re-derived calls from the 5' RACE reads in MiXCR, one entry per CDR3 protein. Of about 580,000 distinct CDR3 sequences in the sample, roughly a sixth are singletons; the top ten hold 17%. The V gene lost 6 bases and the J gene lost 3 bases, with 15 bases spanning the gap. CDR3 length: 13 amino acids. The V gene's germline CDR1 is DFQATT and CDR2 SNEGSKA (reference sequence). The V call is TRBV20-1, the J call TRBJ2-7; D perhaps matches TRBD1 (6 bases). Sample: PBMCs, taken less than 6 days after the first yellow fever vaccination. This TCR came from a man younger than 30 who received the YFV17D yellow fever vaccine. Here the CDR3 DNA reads TGCAGTGCCACTCCGTTGGACAGCTACGAGCAGTACTTC. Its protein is CSATPLDSYEQYF.